The entry below gives a single T cell receptor (beta chain) sequence along with its context. Its antigen is currently not known. No much larger clonotype is one base removed from it; base qualities were not supplied. The germline V gene provides CDR1 SGHTS and CDR2 YDEGEE. Trimmed from V: 6 bases; trimmed from J: 3 bases; junction bases lacking a gene match: 12. Inclusive of the bounding cysteine and phenylalanine, the CDR3 is 17 residues long. CDR3 DNA only is kept here, 51 bases in frame from base 1. TCRbeta CDR3 regions were amplified from genomic DNA by means of the immunoSEQ Assay, a bias-controlled multiplex PCR. Under the source paper's analysis protocol: The number of nucleated cells in each sample was estimated by amplification of reference gene primers within the assay. To quantify the absolute abundance of each unique TCRbeta CDR3 rearrangement, sequence reads were collapsed and filtered. For each sample, productive Simpson clonality was calculated as the square root of Simpson's diversity index over productive rearrangements. The clones in this table, taken by TCRdb from immuneACCESS, are in-frame only. Not every clone is retained; where verified, under half of the shortfall comes from an unresolved V gene, and the cause of the rest is unknown. The V and J calls and clone size were taken over from that table, and D and trimming were inferred from the DNA. The sample data list approximately 490,000 clones, and 75% to 90% of these were observed just once. Around 8% of the sample comes from the top ten.

These data are taken from a study of blood T cell repertoires in COVID-19 (TCRdb year 2020). Study-wide context: Samples covering the acute and convalescent phases of COVID-19 were provided by collaborators in the United States, Italy and Spain. The prospective study material was composed of cDNA or gDNA derived from T cells, B-cell-depleted T cells, or PBMCs. The dataset comprised deeply sampled blood TCRbeta repertoires from subjects exposed to, actively infected with, or recovered from COVID-19. A freely available public database, intended as a resource for researchers studying the immune response to SARS-CoV-2, is where the repertoires were released. Samples were obtained from the ongoing ImmuneRACE study (first 160 participants) and from approximately 1,200 subjects provided by 6 global collaborators. Nearly every sample came with metadata listing a de-identified subject ID, COVID-19 status, age in years and sex. Where HLA class I and class II types were available, the types were taken from metadata supplied by the sample provider, not from assay-based typing.

Participants in the prospective study were aged roughly 18 to 90 years, lived in under 30 United States geographic areas, and enrolled through a virtual design. In the prospective study, cohorts were assigned on the basis of participant-reported clinical history obtained from a screening survey and a study questionnaire. Recovered participants in ImmuneRACE Cohort 3 were defined by two consecutive negative NP/OP PCR tests, clearance by a healthcare professional, or resolution of symptoms. In the prospective study, mobile phlebotomists collected whole blood, serum and a nasopharyngeal or oropharyngeal swab from each participant. Additional blood draws and questionnaires over an approximately two-month period could optionally be provided by prospective study participants. Before DNA extraction, prospective study blood samples were shipped either frozen or at room temperature. Beyond this particular receptor, the publication reports: How much clinical and demographic metadata was included differed by source and by participant, and the metadata was provided uncurated.

This clonotype was sampled from a woman aged 60-75 years who had recovered from COVID-19. Specimen: PBMCs or T cells enriched from blood (not recorded which). The chain employs TRBV5-8 and TRBJ2-2; TRBD1 agrees with 9 junctional bases. The CDR3 here reads CASIMFRGQGYTGELFF. The sequenced DNA is TGTGCCAGCATCATGTTCCGGGGACAGGGATACACCGGGGAGCTGTTTTTT.